The entry below gives a single T cell receptor (beta chain) sequence along with its context. TCRdb's table, derived via immunoSEQ multiplex PCR, lists solely in-frame clones and lacks some. This repertoire shows hundreds of thousands of clones, approximately 86% found once; its top ten account for about 1.6%. Two negative PCRs, clearance, or symptom resolution had been documented for recovered Cohort 3 donors. The germline CDR1 and CDR2 sequences are MGHRA and YSYEKL. The V gene lost 4 bases and the J gene lost 2 bases, with 11 bases spanning the gap. This CDR3 has 14 amino acids. This specimen comes from a study of blood T cell repertoires in COVID-19. Study in general: T cells, B-cell-depleted T cells, or PBMCs supplied cDNA or gDNA.

Sequenced: PBMCs or T cells enriched from blood (not recorded which). The sequence was collected from a woman between 45 and 60 years old who had recovered from COVID-19. The rearrangement joins TRBV4-1 to TRBJ2-5, with D perhaps matching TRBD2 (6 bases). CDR3 bases: TGCGCCAGCAGCCTTTCGGCGGGACAAGAGACCCAGTACTTC. Translated, it gives CASSLSAGQETQYF.